This paragraph reports one T cell receptor (beta chain). Its antigen remains unknown. The DNA is omitted, as the CDR3 cannot be located on it reliably, and the CDR3 follows TCRdb's listing. The data derive from a study of CD8+CD57+ T cells in acquired aplastic anemia. Across the study: The study obtained an average of about 3.4 ug of DNA from sorted CD4+ and CD8+ cells.

Study-wide points: Overlapping CD8+ CDR3 repertoires of patients and controls contained around 31 shared sequences.

The TCR beta profiling, which covered VDJ combination and CDR3 sequence, was carried out using genomic DNA as the template. One entry per CDR3 protein results from TCRdb running MiXCR on the reads. The sample lists 200,000 to 300,000 distinct CDR3 sequences; 65% to 90% were seen once. All patients picked for sequencing had shown, by flow cytometry, an expansion of CD8+CD57+ cells. The enrolled patients all had severe acquired aplastic anemia. Each patient gave a blood sample that was collected before any therapy had been received. Looked up from germline, CDR1 is SGHTA and CDR2 is FQGTGA. The CDR3 length equals 14 residues, ends included.

This receptor was identified in a human donor with aplastic anemia. The source material was sorted CD4+, CD8+, or CD8+CD57+ T cells (not recorded which) from PBMCs. The chain couples TRBV7-3 to TRBJ2-3; the table's D call of TRBD1 was not tested on the DNA. CDR3 protein: CASSSSSGALFFGF.